Presented here are 27 T cell receptor beta chains from one specimen sequenced in a study of a mutant IDH1 vaccine in newly diagnosed glioma. Time point of the sample: week 11, during vaccination. Doses consisted of 300 ug of mutant IDH1 20-mer peptide each, paired with topical imiquimod. These TCRs' antigens remain unknown. Repertoires were generated with immunoSEQ multiplex PCR, while TCRdb's copy carries only in-frame clones and drops some. The sample consists of 110,000 or so clones, roughly 90% of them appearing once. The material sequenced was PBMCs, taken from a glioma patient whose treatment included an IDH1 peptide vaccine. These receptors were taken from a woman in her 50s with glioma.

The rearrangement joins TRBV11-2 to TRBJ2-7, with unresolved D. This CDR3 contains 11 residues. The germline CDR1 and CDR2 sequences are SGHAT and FQNNGV. V lost 1 base and J 9 bases, leaving 7 bases between the germline ends. The chain's CDR3 is CASSLVDLQYF. CDR3 sequence (DNA): TGTGCCAGCAGCTTAGTAGACCTGCAGTACTTC.

The chain recombines TRBV28 with TRBJ2-5; 8 bases are a match to TRBD1. Trimming at V came to 6 bases and at J to 4 bases, leaving 7 bases not matched to a gene. The CDR3 loop spans 14 amino acids. Germline lookup yields CDR1 MDHEN and CDR2 SYDVKM. The CDR3 is CASRPGQGGETQYF. The CDR3 DNA reads TGTGCCAGCAGACCCGGACAGGGAGGAGAGACCCAGTACTTC.

The chain joins TRBV29-1 to TRBJ1-1; D possibly corresponds to TRBD1 (5 bases). The V gene's germline CDR1 is SQVTM and CDR2 ANQGSEA. This CDR3 spans 13 amino acids. Trimming cost V 5 bases and J 0 bases, with 10 bases left between them. Here the CDR3 reads CSVRQNMNTEAFF. The CDR3 region has the DNA TGCAGCGTTAGACAGAACATGAACACTGAAGCTTTCTTT. The whole variable domain, filled in from reference TRBV29-1 and TRBJ1-1, reads SAVISQKPSRDICQRGTSLTIQCQVDSQVTMMFWYRQQPGQSLTLIATANQGSEATYESGFVIDKFPISRPNLTFSTLTVSNMSPEDSSIYLCSVRQNMNTEAFFGQGTRLTVV.

The chain is built from TRBV10-3 and TRBJ2-6; a possible D gene is TRBD2 (5 bases). The V end was cut by 6 bases, the J end by 2 bases, with 11 bases between. CDR3 size: 15 residues. CDR1 and CDR2 (germline): ENHRY, SYGVKD. The CDR3, as DNA: TGTGCCATCAGCGCGGTCGGGGCTGGGGCCAACGTCCTGACTTTC. This translates into CAISAVGAGANVLTF.

The chain has TRBV7-2 and TRBJ1-1, with unresolved D. This CDR3 comprises 13 residues. The germline gives CDR1 SGHTA, CDR2 FQGNSA. V was cut by 2 bases and J by 5 bases, with 9 bases left in between. Here the CDR3 reads CASSLMGNTEAFF. The CDR3, as DNA: TGTGCCAGCAGCTTAATGGGGAATACTGAAGCTTTCTTT.

This clone was found once. The chain is built from TRBV5-4 and TRBJ2-1; D is perhaps TRBD1 or TRBD2 (6 bases each). This CDR3 contains 16 residues. The germline gives CDR1 SGHNT, CDR2 YYREEE (reference sequence). V lost 4 bases, J lost 1 base, and 15 bases lay in between. Here the CDR3 DNA reads TGTGCCAGCAGCCTAGATGGGGGGCGGTCCTACAATGAGCAGTTCTTC. Protein: CASSLDGGRSYNEQFF.

The V call is TRBV7-2, the J call TRBJ1-5, with 7 positions matching TRBD1. The CDR3 runs to 15 residues. Unmatched junction bases numbered 6, after V lost 3 bases and J lost 4 bases. The germline CDR1 and CDR2 sequences are SGHTA and FQGNSA. CDR3 amino acids: CASSLTGMRNQPQHF. CDR3 nucleotides: TGTGCCAGCAGCTTGACAGGGATGAGGAATCAGCCCCAGCATTTT.

The chain combines TRBV7-2 with TRBJ2-7; the match to TRBD2 covers 7 bases. In germline, CDR1 is SGHTA, CDR2 FQGNSA. The CDR3 loop spans 13 amino acids. The J segment lost 6 bases and the V segment lost 0 bases, leaving 2 bases of the junction unmatched. The CDR3 nucleotides are TGTGCCAGCAGCTTAGCGCGGGGGATCGAGCAGTACTTC. Amino acids: CASSLARGIEQYF. The variable domain in full, with the rest retrieved from reference TRBV7-2 and TRBJ2-7, is GAGVSQSPSNKVTEKGKDVELRCDPISGHTALYWYRQSLGQGLEFLIYFQGNSAPDKSGLPSDRFSAERTGGSVSTLTIQRTQQEDSAVYLCASSLARGIEQYFGPGTRLTVT.

The chain links TRBV2 to TRBJ2-2; D uncertain. The CDR3 consists of 14 residues. The V and J ends lost 3 bases and 0 bases respectively, with 5 bases between them. Germline values: CDR1 SNHLY, CDR2 FYNNEI. The CDR3 protein is CASSDNSNTGELFF. In nucleotides, the CDR3 is TGTGCCAGCAGTGATAATTCGAACACCGGGGAGCTGTTTTTT. Full variable domain (remainder filled in from reference TRBV2 and TRBJ2-2): EPEVTQTPSHQVTQMGQEVILRCVPISNHLYFYWYRQILGQKVEFLVSFYNNEISEKSEIFDDQFSVERPDGSNFTLKIRSTKLEDSAMYFCASSDNSNTGELFFGEGSRLTVL.

The V gene is TRBV30, the J gene TRBJ2-7; D may be TRBD1 (6 bases). The CDR3 runs 14 residues. CDR1 is GTSNPN and CDR2 is SVGIG in the germline V gene (reference sequence). V was cut by 0 bases and J by 5 bases, with 14 bases left in between. CDR3 in DNA: TGTGCCTGGAGTGTACGTGGGGGCCCTGACGAGCAGTACTTC. This codes for CAWSVRGGPDEQYF.

This chain connects TRBV18 to TRBJ1-1; D possibly corresponds to TRBD1 (6 bases). Looked up from germline, CDR1 is KGHSH and CDR2 is LQKENI. The CDR3 contains 14 residues. V lost 0 bases and J 5 bases, leaving 10 bases between the germline ends. The CDR3 nucleotides read TGTGCCAGCTCACCACCGCAGGGGTGGACTGAAGCTTTCTTT. Its protein product is CASSPPQGWTEAFF. Using reference TRBV18 and TRBJ1-1 for the parts outside the CDR3, the full variable domain is NAGVMQNPRHLVRRRGQEARLRCSPMKGHSHVYWYRQLPEEGLKFMVYLQKENIIDESGMPKERFSAEFPKEGPSILRIQQVVRGDSAAYFCASSPPQGWTEAFFGQGTRLTVV.

The J gene is TRBJ2-5, the V gene TRBV4-2; TRBD2 matches at 12 bases. TRBJ2-7 matches the DNA end more closely, so the J call is doubtful. The CDR3 loop spans 18 amino acids. The germline V gene encodes CDR1 LGHNA and CDR2 YNFKEQ. The CDR3 DNA is TGTGCCAGCAGCCAACAGACTAGCGGGAGCATTCGTTCCTACGAGCAGTACTTC. This sequence encodes CASSQQTSGSIRSYEQYF.

This clone has only a few counts. Here the CDR3 reads CASSLAGVAGELFF. CDR3 DNA: TGCGCCAGCAGCTTGGCTGGGGTAGCCGGGGAGCTGTTTTTT. This chain links TRBV5-1 with TRBJ2-2; D not resolved. The germline V and J ends were trimmed by 0 bases and 6 bases, with 9 bases remaining between them. This CDR3 region has 14 residues. Per germline, CDR1 SGHRS and CDR2 YFSETQ.

The chain carries TRBV6-1 and TRBJ2-1; 7 nucleotides agree with TRBD1. The V gene end was trimmed by 2 bases and the J gene end by 0 bases; junction bases not matched to a gene: 4. CDR3 size: 16 residues. The V gene's germline CDR1 is MNHNS and CDR2 SASEGT. CDR3 bases: TGTGCCAGCAGTGAAAGGACAGGTTACTCCTACAATGAGCAGTTCTTC. This sequence encodes CASSERTGYSYNEQFF.

CDR3 coding DNA: TGTGCCAGCAGCCGACAACCAGGCTCCTACAATGAGCAGTTCTTC. It codes for CASSRQPGSYNEQFF. The gene calls are TRBV7-3 and TRBJ2-1; no reliable D call. CDR1 is SGHTA, CDR2 FQGTGA, per germline. This CDR3 is built from 15 residues. V lost 5 bases and J 0 bases, leaving 11 bases between the germline ends.

The J gene is TRBJ1-1, the V gene TRBV5-5, with D uncertain. The CDR3 has 14 residues. Germline CDR1 is SGHKS and CDR2 is YYEKEE (reference sequence). With 0 bases removed from V and 8 bases from J, the gap between germline ends came to 14 bases. The CDR3 region has the DNA TGTGCCAGCAGCTTGGTTGAACGGGCCCTAGAAGCTTTCTTT. Translating it yields CASSLVERALEAFF.

The chain links TRBV20-1 to TRBJ2-1; D uncertain. Trimming removed 4 bases from V and 15 bases from J, with 7 bases in between. This CDR3 comprises 8 residues. The germline CDR1 and CDR2 sequences are DFQATT and SNEGSKA (reference sequence). Here the CDR3 reads CSATPRFF. CDR3 DNA sequence: TGCAGTGCTACCCCCCGGTTCTTC.

Worth noting for this clone: The sample contains more than one DNA sequence encoding this CDR3. The V and J genes are TRBV5-1 and TRBJ1-2; D ambiguous. The V and J ends lost 0 bases and 2 bases respectively, with 8 bases between them. The V gene's germline CDR1 is SGHRS and CDR2 YFSETQ. The CDR3 runs 14 residues. CDR3 sequence: CASSLESPNYGYTF. CDR3 DNA sequence: TGCGCCAGCAGCTTGGAATCTCCAAACTATGGCTACACCTTC.

V gene TRBV5-1 combines with J gene TRBJ2-7; perhaps TRBD1 as D (6 bases). The CDR3 contains 14 residues. V lost 3 bases, J lost 2 bases, and 12 bases lay in between. The V gene's germline CDR1 is SGHRS and CDR2 YFSETQ. CDR3 in amino acids: CASSSTGLAYEQYF. The CDR3 region has the DNA TGCGCCAGCAGCTCGACAGGCCTTGCCTACGAGCAGTACTTC.

This sequence joins TRBV19 and TRBJ2-1, with no clear D. Germline-derived CDR1 and CDR2 are LNHDA and SQIVND (reference sequence). The CDR3 covers 13 residues. Trimming pared 2 bases from V and 4 bases from J, leaving 6 bases between. The CDR3 spells CASSITGYNEQFF. Written as DNA, the CDR3 is TGTGCCAGTAGTATAACCGGGTACAATGAGCAGTTCTTC. The whole variable domain, remainder taken from reference TRBV19 and TRBJ2-1, is DGGITQSPKYLFRKEGQNVTLSCEQNLNHDAMYWYRQDPGQGLRLIYYSQIVNDFQKGDIAEGYSVSREKKESFPLTVTSAQKNPTAFYLCASSITGYNEQFFGPGTRLTVL.

The genes are TRBV27 and TRBJ2-5; 10 nucleotides agree with TRBD2. Germline CDR1 and CDR2: MNHEY and SMNVEV (reference sequence). Unmatched junction bases numbered 8, after V lost 7 bases and J lost 0 bases. CDR3 length: 16 amino acids. This CDR3 is CASTPTSGAHQETQYF. In DNA form, the CDR3 reads TGTGCCAGCACCCCCACTAGCGGGGCTCACCAAGAGACCCAGTACTTC.

This clone appeared a single time. This chain joins TRBV5-1 and TRBJ1-4, with D perhaps matching TRBD1 (5 bases). V lost 4 bases and J lost 3, with 10 bases in between. Germline CDR1 reads SGHRS; CDR2 reads YFSETQ. The CDR3 spans 14 residues. CDR3 coding DNA: TGCGCCAGCAGCCCAGGGAGGGCTAATGAAAAACTGTTTTTT. It is translated as CASSPGRANEKLFF. Using reference TRBV5-1 and TRBJ1-4 for the parts outside the CDR3, the full variable domain is KAGVTQTPRYLIKTRGQQVTLSCSPISGHRSVSWYQQTPGQGLQFLFEYFSETQRNKGNFPGRFSGRQFSNSRSEMNVSTLELGDSALYLCASSPGRANEKLFFGSGTQLSVL.

V gene TRBV9 combines with J gene TRBJ2-3; no firm D call. V shed 5 bases and J shed 5 bases, with 9 bases lying between them. Germline CDR1 reads SGDLS; CDR2 reads YYNGEE. This CDR3 has 12 residues. The CDR3 region is CASSEYGDTQYF. CDR3 bases: TGTGCCAGCAGTGAGTATGGAGATACGCAGTATTTT.

CDR3 bases: TGTGCCATCAGTCCGGACTTGTCCTACGAGCAGTACTTC. It translates to CAISPDLSYEQYF. The rearrangement uses TRBV10-3 and TRBJ2-7; a weak D match, TRBD2 (5 bases). CDR3 size: 13 residues. Trimming took off 5 bases at V and 1 base at J, with 9 bases between the two ends. Germline V gene data show CDR1 as ENHRY and CDR2 as SYGVKD.

This sequence joins TRBV7-6 and TRBJ2-3; TRBD2 agrees at 7 bases. Germline V gene data show CDR1 as SGHVS and CDR2 as FNYEAQ. The V segment lost 2 bases and the J segment 6 bases; nucleotides outside the gene matches: 8. CDR3 length: 15 amino acids. CDR3 nucleotide sequence: TGTGCCAGCAGCTTACTAGCGGAGGAGGCGGATACGCAGTATTTT. The encoded protein is CASSLLAEEADTQYF.

The chain employs TRBV5-8 and TRBJ2-7; 7 bases line up with TRBD1. The CDR3 extends over 14 amino acids. Germline CDR1 is SGHTS and CDR2 is YDEGEE. Unmatched junction bases numbered 5, after V lost 2 bases and J lost 3 bases. Written as DNA, the CDR3 is TGTGCCAGCAGCTTTTGGGACAGTGTCTACGAGCAGTACTTC. It translates to CASSFWDSVYEQYF.

The chain is built from TRBV6-5 and TRBJ2-7; 8 nucleotides match TRBD1. Germline CDR1 is MNHEY and CDR2 is SVGAGI. This CDR3 has 13 residues. J gave up 6 bases and V 6 bases, and 7 bases lay outside the gene matches. CDR3 loop: CASRVDRGREQYF. CDR3 coding DNA: TGTGCCAGCAGAGTAGACAGGGGACGCGAGCAGTACTTC.